This T cell receptor (beta chain) was found in a study of beta chain features in type 1 diabetes. Sorted CD4+ subsets: naive, central memory, regulatory, stem cell-like memory (CD45RO/CCR7/CD25/CD127/CD95/CD27 panel). The CDR3 totals 14 residues. V lost 5 bases to trimming and J lost 0 bases, with 11 bases between them. The V gene's germline CDR1 is SGHTA and CDR2 FQGNSA. In its sample, this clone was seen a few times. Its specificity is unknown. Expressed TCRB transcripts were sequenced because the entire RNA isolate underwent reverse transcription. The protocol was immunoSEQ multiplex PCR, while the TCRdb copy is restricted to in-frame clones and leaves out a portion. The table records about 710,000 clones, over 13% of them present only once. Whole-study findings and limits: When Type 1 diabetes patients were examined, their TCRB CDR3s proved moderately but significantly shorter in all four CD4+ subsets. When VDJ junctions were examined, type 1 diabetes patients showed fewer insertions and more deletions.

The TCR sequence derives from a man aged 18 to 29 with type 1 diabetes. This chain links TRBV7-2 with TRBJ2-7, with a weak D call TRBD2 (5 bases). Input material: naive CD4+ T cells from blood. The CDR3 DNA reads TGTGCCAGCAGCCCGTGGAGGATCTCCTACGAGCAGTACTTC. Translation: CASSPWRISYEQYF.